What follows describes a single TCR beta chain. Its specificity is unknown. This sample was included in a study of regulatory T cells in long-lasting Graves disease. The length of the CDR3 is 14 residues. From germline, CDR1 is GTSNPN and CDR2 SVGIG (reference sequence). Germline trimming cut 2 bases from V and 8 bases from J; bases unmatched to any gene: 9. With iRepertoire HTBI primers and Arm-PCR of CDR3 regions, TCR beta libraries were built. TCRdb fed the multiplex PCR reads into MiXCR, producing one record per CDR3 protein. The sample has 300,000 to 500,000 distinct CDR3 sequences; roughly 20% are singletons. General study points: Favored gene segments in persistent disease were TRBV28, TRBJ1-2 and TRBJ2-5.

The time point denotes: persistent/refractory GD, antithyroid drugs over 5 years with positive TRAb. Researchers made the TCR library from RNA that was extracted from PBMCs. The chain recombines TRBV30 with TRBJ2-1, with 7 bases that match TRBD2. The sequence was obtained from a female donor with Graves disease. Sequencing was performed on peripheral blood mononuclear cells (PBMCs), taken when the disease was refractory, from a patient treated with antithyroid drugs. The CDR3 sequence: CAWSLTSILDEQFF. The CDR3 nucleotides read TGTGCCTGGAGTCTGACTAGCATCCTCGATGAGCAGTTCTTC.